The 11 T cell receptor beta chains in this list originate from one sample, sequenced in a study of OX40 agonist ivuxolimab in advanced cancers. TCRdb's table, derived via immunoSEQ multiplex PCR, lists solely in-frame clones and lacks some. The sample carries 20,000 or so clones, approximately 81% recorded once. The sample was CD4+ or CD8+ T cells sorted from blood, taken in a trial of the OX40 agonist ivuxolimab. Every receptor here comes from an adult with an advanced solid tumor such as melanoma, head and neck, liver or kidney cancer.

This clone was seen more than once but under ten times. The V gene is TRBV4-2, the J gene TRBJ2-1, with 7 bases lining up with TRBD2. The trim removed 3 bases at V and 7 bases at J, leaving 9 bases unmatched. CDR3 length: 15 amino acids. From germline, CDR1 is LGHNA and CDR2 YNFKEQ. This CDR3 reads CASSQGLNLGNEQFF. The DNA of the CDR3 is TGTGCCAGCAGCCAGGGACTAAATTTAGGTAATGAGCAGTTCTTC.

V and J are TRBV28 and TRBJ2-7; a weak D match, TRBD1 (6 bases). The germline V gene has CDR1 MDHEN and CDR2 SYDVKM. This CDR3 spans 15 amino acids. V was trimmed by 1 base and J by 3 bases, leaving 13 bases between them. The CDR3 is CASSLFPGHDYEQYF. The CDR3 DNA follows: TGTGCCAGCAGTTTATTTCCGGGACACGACTACGAGCAGTACTTC. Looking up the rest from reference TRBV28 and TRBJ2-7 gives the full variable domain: DVKVTQSSRYLVKRTGEKVFLECVQDMDHENMFWYRQDPGLGLRLIYFSYDVKMKEKGDIPEGYSVSREKKERFSLILESASTNQTSMYLCASSLFPGHDYEQYFGPGTRLTVT.

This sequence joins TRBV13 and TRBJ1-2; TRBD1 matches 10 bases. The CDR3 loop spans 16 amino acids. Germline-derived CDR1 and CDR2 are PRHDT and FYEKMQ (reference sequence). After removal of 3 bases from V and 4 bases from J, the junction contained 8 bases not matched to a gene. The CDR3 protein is CASSLIGTGDIYGYTF. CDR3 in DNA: TGTGCCAGCAGCTTGATAGGGACAGGGGACATCTATGGCTACACCTTC.

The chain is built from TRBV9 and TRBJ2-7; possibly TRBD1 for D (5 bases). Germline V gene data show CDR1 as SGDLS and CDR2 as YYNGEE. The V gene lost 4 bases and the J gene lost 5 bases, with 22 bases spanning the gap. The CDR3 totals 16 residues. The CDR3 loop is CASSPQGPENFDEQYF. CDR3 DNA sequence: TGTGCCAGCAGCCCCCAGGGCCCGGAGAACTTCGACGAGCAGTACTTC.

CDR3 nucleotide sequence: TGTGCCAGTACCCCCCATAGAGGGGGCAATCAGCCCCAGCATTTT. Its translation is CASTPHRGGNQPQHF. The V gene is TRBV19, the J gene TRBJ1-5; D is perhaps TRBD1 (5 bases). Germline-derived CDR1 and CDR2 are LNHDA and SQIVND (reference sequence). The V gene lost 7 bases and the J gene lost 2 bases, with 15 bases spanning the gap. The CDR3 runs to 15 residues.

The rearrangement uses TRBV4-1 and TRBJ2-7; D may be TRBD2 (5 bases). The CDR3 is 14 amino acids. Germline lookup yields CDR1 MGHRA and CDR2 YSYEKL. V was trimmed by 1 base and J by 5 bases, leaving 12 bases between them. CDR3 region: CASSQVGERNEQYF. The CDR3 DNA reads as TGCGCCAGCAGCCAAGTTGGCGAGCGGAACGAGCAGTACTTC.

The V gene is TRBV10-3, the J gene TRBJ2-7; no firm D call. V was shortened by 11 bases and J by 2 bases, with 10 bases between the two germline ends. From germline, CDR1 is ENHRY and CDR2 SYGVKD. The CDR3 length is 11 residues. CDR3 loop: CAVRSAYEQYF. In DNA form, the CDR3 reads TGTGCCGTCCGCAGTGCCTACGAGCAGTACTTC.

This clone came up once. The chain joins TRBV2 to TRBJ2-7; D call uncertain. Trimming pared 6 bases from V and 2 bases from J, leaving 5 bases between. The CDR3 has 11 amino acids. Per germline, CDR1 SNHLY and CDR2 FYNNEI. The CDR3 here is CASSAPYEQYF. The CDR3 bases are TGTGCCAGCAGCGCCCCCTACGAGCAGTACTTC.

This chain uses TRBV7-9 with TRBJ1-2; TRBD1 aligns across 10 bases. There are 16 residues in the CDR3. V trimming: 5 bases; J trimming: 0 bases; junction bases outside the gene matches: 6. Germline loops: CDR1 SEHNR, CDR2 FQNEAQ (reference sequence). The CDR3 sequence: CASSTGQGLPNYGYTF. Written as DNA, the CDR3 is TGTGCCAGCAGCACGGGACAGGGGCTCCCTAACTATGGCTACACCTTC.

CDR3 residues: CASSVGTAYYEQYF. The CDR3 coding sequence is TGTGCCAGCAGTGTCGGGACAGCTTACTACGAGCAGTACTTC. The chain recombines TRBV28 with TRBJ2-7; TRBD1 agrees at 7 bases. Per the germline V gene, CDR1 is MDHEN and CDR2 is SYDVKM. J gave up 3 bases and V 5 bases, and 7 bases lay outside the gene matches. The CDR3 sequence is 14 residues long. Based on the CDR3 plus reference TRBV28 and TRBJ2-7, the full variable domain is DVKVTQSSRYLVKRTGEKVFLECVQDMDHENMFWYRQDPGLGLRLIYFSYDVKMKEKGDIPEGYSVSREKKERFSLILESASTNQTSMYLCASSVGTAYYEQYFGPGTRLTVT.

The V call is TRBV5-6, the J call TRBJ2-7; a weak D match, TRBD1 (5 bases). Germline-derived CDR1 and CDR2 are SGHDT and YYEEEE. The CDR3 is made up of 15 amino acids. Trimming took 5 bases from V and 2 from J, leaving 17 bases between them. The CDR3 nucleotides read TGTGCCAGCAGTTCCATACTAACAGGTACCTACGAGCAGTACTTC. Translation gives CASSSILTGTYEQYF.